The TCR beta chain described here comes from a study of T cells in localized non-small cell lung cancer. Findings and limits, study-wide: One tumor region alone was sequenced, and heterogeneity therefore remains possible. Uninvolved neighboring lung showed the greatest T cell clonality, exceeding tumor. Among the top 100 tumor clones, a median around 62 appeared in adjacent lung. Higher adjacent-lung clonality was associated with shorter survival.

Comment on this clone: Its antigen is as yet unknown.

Assay used: immunoSEQ multiplex PCR; TCRdb lists only in-frame clones, some missing. Of 35,000 to 50,000 clones in the sample, about 76% were seen once. Germline assignment: CDR1 SNHLY and CDR2 FYNNEI. This CDR3 has 17 residues. Trimming removed 4 bases from V and 6 bases from J, with 22 bases in between. Sequencing used PBMCs, obtained before any cancer treatment. This TCR was sampled from a woman aged 40-69 years with stage II squamous cell lung carcinoma. The gene calls are TRBV2 and TRBJ1-5; the D gene is possibly TRBD1 (6 bases). As DNA, the CDR3 is TGTGCCAGCAGTGCTTCGGTTGCAAGGGGGGGTACTCAGCCCCAGCATTTT. It codes for CASSASVARGGTQPQHF.